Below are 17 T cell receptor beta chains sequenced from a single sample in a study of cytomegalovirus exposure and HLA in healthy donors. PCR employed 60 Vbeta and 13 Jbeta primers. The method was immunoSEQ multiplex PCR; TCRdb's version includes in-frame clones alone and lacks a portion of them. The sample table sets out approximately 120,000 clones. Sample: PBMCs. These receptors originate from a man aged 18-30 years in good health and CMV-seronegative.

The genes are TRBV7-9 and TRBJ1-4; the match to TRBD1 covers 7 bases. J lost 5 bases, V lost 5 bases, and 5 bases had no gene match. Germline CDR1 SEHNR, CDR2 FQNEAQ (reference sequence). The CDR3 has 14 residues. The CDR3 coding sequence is TGTGCCAGCAGCCGGGACAGCCGGAATGAAAAACTGTTTTTT. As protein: CASSRDSRNEKLFF.

CDR3 in DNA: TGTGCCAGCAGCCAAACTACAGGGGACGACGGCTACACCTTC. It translates to CASSQTTGDDGYTF. The V call is TRBV5-6, the J call TRBJ1-2, with 7 bases that match TRBD1. The trim removed 4 bases at V and 8 bases at J, leaving 11 bases unmatched. Germline CDR1 reads SGHDT; CDR2 reads YYEEEE. The CDR3 covers 14 residues. The full variable domain, in which reference TRBV5-6 and TRBJ1-2 provide the parts outside the CDR3, is DAGVTQSPTHLIKTRGQQVTLRCSPKSGHDTVSWYQQALGQGPQFIFQYYEEEERQRGNFPDRFSGHQFPNYSSELNVNALLLGDSALYLCASSQTTGDDGYTFGSGTRLTVV.

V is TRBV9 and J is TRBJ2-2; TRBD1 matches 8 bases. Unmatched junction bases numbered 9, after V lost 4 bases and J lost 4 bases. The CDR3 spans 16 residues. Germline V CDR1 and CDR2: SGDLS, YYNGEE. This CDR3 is CASSPRTGSLTGELFF. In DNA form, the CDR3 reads TGTGCCAGCAGCCCCCGGACAGGGTCCCTCACCGGGGAGCTGTTTTTT.

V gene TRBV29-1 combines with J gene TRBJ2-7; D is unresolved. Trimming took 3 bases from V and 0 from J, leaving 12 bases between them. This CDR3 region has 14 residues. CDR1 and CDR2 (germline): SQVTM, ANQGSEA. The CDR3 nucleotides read TGCAGCGTTGACACGGCAGGCACCTCCTACGAGCAGTACTTC. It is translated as CSVDTAGTSYEQYF.

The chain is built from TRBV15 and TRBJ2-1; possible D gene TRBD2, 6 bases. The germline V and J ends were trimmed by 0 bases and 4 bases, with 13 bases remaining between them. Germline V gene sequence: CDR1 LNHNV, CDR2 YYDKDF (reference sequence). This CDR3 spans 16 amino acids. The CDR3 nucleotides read TGTGCCACCAGCAGAGATGGAGGGGCGGGTTACAATGAGCAGTTCTTC. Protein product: CATSRDGGAGYNEQFF.

The CDR3 here is CASSSLEGTGELFF. In DNA, the CDR3 is TGCGCCAGCAGCTCGCTGGAGGGGACCGGGGAGCTGTTTTTT. The chain couples TRBV5-1 to TRBJ2-2; weak D call: TRBD2 (6 bases). CDR3 length: 14 amino acids. V lost 3 bases and J 5 bases, leaving 11 bases between the germline ends. CDR1 SGHRS and CDR2 YFSETQ come from the germline V gene.

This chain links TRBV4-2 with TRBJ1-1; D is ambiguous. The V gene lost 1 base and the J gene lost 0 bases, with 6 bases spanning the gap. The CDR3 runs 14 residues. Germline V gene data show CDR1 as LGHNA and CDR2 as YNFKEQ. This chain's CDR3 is CASSQATVNTEAFF. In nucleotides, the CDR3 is TGTGCCAGCAGCCAAGCCACAGTGAACACTGAAGCTTTCTTT.

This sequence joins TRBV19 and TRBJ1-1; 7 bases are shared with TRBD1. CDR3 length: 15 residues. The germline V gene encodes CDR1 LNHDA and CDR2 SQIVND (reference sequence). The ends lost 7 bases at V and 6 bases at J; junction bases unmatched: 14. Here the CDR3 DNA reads TGTGCCAGTACCATTAGGGGGACAGTCACCCCTGAAGCTTTCTTT. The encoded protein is CASTIRGTVTPEAFF.

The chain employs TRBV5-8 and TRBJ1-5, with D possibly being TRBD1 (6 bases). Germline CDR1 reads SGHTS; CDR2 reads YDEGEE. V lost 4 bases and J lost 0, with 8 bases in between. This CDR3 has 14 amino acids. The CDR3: CASSMDSSNQPQHF. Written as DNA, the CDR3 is TGTGCCAGCAGCATGGACAGTAGCAATCAGCCCCAGCATTTT. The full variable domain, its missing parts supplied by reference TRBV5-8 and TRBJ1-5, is EAGVTQSPTHLIKTRGQQATLRCSPISGHTSVYWYQQALGLGLQFLLWYDEGEERNRGNFPPRFSGRQFPNYSSELNVNALELEDSALYLCASSMDSSNQPQHFGDGTRLSIL.

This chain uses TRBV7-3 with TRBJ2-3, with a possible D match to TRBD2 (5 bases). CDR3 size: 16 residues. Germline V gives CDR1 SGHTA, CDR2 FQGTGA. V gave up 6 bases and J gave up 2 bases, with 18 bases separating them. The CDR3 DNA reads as TGTGCCAGCAGTCTTACTAGTGGGGTATACACAGATACGCAGTATTTT. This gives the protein CASSLTSGVYTDTQYF.

The CDR3 DNA reads TGCGCCGGTTCGGGAGTGGTGTCCAGCTCCTACAATGAGCAGTTCTTC. Its protein is CAGSGVVSSSYNEQFF. The chain combines TRBV10-2 with TRBJ2-1, with D possibly matching TRBD2 (6 bases). Trimming took 11 bases from V and 0 from J, leaving 20 bases between them. The CDR3 spans 16 residues. Germline V gene lookup returns CDR1 WSHSY and CDR2 SAAADI.

The CDR3 is CASSSGTGRQPQHF. CDR3 DNA sequence: TGTGCCAGCAGTTCCGGGACAGGGAGGCAGCCCCAGCATTTT. The chain employs TRBV28 and TRBJ1-5; 9 bases map to TRBD1. The CDR3 consists of 14 residues. Germline V gives CDR1 MDHEN, CDR2 SYDVKM. Trimming at V came to 4 bases and at J to 7 bases, leaving 5 bases not matched to a gene.

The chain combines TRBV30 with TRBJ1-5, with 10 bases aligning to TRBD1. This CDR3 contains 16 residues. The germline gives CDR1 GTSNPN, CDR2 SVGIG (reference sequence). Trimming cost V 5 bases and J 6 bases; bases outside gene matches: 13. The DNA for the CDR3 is TGTGCCTGGGGGGACAGGGGTTTAAGGGTTACTCAGCCCCAGCATTTT. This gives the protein CAWGDRGLRVTQPQHF.

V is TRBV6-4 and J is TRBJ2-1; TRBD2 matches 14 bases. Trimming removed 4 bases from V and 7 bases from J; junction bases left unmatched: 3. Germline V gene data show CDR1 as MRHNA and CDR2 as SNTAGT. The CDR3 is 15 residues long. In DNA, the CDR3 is TGTGCCAGCAGTGGTGGACTAGCGGGAGGTAATGAGCAGTTCTTC. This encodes CASSGGLAGGNEQFF.

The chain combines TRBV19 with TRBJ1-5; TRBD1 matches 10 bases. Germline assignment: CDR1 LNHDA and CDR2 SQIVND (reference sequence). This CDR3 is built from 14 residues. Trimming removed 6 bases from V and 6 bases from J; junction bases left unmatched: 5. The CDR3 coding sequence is TGTGCCAGTAGCACTGACAGGGGGCCTCAGCCCCAGCATTTT. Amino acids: CASSTDRGPQPQHF.

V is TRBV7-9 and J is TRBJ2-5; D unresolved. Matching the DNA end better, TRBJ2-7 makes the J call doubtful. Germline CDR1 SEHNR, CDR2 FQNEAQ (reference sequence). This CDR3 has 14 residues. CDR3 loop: CASSLGPGVYEQYF. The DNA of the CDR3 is TGTGCCAGCAGCTTAGGCCCCGGAGTCTACGAGCAGTACTTC.

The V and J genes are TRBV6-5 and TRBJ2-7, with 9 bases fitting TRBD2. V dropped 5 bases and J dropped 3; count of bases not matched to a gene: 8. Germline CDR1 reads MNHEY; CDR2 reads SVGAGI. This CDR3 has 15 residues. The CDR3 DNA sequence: TGTGCCAGCAGTCCCCAGAGCGGGAGGTACTACGAGCAGTACTTC. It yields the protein CASSPQSGRYYEQYF.